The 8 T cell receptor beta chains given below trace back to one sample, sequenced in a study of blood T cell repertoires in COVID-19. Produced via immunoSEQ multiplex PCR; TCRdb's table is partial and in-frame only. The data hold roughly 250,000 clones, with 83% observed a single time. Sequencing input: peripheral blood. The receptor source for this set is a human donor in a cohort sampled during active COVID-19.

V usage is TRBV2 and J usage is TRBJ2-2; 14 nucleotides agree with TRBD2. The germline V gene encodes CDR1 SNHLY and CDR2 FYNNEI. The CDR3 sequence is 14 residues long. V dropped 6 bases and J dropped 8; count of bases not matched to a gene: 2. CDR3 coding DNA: TGTGCCAGCAGGACTAGCGGGAGGGGTGGGGAGCTGTTTTTT. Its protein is CASRTSGRGGELFF. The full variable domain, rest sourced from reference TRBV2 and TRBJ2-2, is EPEVTQTPSHQVTQMGQEVILRCVPISNHLYFYWYRQILGQKVEFLVSFYNNEISEKSEIFDDQFSVERPDGSNFTLKIRSTKLEDSAMYFCASRTSGRGGELFFGEGSRLTVL.

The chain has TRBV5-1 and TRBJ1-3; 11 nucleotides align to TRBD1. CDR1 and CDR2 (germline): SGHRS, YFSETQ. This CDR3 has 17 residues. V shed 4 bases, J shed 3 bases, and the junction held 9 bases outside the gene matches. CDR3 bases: TGCGCCAGCAGCGTGAGGGGACAGGGGGACTATGGAAACACCATATATTTT. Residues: CASSVRGQGDYGNTIYF.

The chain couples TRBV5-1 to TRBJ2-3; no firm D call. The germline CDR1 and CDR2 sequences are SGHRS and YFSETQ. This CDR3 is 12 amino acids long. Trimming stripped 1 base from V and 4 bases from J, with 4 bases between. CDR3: CASSLSADTQYF. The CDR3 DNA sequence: TGCGCCAGCAGCTTGTCCGCAGATACGCAGTATTTT.

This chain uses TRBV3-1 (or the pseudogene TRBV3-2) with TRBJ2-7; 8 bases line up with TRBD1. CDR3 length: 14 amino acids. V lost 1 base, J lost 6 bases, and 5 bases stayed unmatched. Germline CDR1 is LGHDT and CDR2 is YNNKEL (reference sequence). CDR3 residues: CASSQVGQETEQYF. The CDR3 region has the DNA TGTGCCAGCAGCCAAGTGGGACAGGAGACCGAGCAGTACTTC.

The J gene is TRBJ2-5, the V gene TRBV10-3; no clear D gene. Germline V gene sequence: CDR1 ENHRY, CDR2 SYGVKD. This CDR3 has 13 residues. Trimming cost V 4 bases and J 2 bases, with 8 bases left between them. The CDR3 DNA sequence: TGTGCCATCAGTGCAGGTTCACAAGAGACCCAGTACTTC. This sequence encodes CAISAGSQETQYF.

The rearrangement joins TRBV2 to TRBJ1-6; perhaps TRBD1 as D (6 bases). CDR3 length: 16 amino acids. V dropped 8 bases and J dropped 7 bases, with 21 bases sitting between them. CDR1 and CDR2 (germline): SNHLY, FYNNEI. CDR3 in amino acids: CASGGLERDYNSPLHF. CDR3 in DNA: TGTGCCAGCGGGGGGCTTGAAAGGGACTACAATTCACCCCTCCACTTT.

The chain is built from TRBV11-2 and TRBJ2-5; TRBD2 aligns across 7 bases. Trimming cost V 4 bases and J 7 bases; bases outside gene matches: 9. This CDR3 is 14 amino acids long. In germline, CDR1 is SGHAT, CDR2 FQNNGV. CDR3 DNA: TGTGCCAGCAGCTCGATGACTAGCTATGCGACCCAGTACTTC. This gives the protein CASSSMTSYATQYF.

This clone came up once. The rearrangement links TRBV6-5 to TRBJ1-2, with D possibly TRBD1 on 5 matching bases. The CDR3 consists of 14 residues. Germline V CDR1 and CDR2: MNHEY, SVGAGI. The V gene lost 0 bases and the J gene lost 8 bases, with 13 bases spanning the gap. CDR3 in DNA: TGTGCCAGCAGTTACTCCCCGCGGGGGGAGGGCTACACCTTC. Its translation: CASSYSPRGEGYTF.